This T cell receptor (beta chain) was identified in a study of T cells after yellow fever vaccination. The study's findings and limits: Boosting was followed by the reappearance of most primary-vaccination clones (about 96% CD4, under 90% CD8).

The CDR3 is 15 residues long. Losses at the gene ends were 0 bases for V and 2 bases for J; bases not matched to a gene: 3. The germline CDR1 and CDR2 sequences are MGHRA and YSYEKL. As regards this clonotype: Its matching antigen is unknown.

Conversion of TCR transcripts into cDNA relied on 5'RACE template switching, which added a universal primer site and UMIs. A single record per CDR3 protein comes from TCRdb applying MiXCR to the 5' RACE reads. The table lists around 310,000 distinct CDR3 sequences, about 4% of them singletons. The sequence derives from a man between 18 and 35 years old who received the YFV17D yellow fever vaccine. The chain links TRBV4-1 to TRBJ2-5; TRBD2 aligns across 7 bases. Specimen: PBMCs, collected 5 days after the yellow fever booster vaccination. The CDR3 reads CASSQDERGQETQYF. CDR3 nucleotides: TGCGCCAGCAGCCAAGATGAGCGGGGACAAGAGACCCAGTACTTC.